These 28 T cell receptor beta chains were all obtained from the same sample, sequenced in a study of immune heterogeneity within non-small cell lung tumors. Bulk tumor genomic DNA served as template, at about 600 ng per sample. Spaced far apart, several biopsies were taken from each primary tumor during surgery. Their non-small cell lung cancer was newly diagnosed and untreated, and the patients underwent curative surgery. Multiplex PCR was performed with 32 V and 13 J primers, and it amplified TCR beta CDR3. MiXCR, run by TCRdb on the multiplex PCR reads, gives a single entry per CDR3 protein. The data show 6,000 to 6,500 distinct CDR3 sequences, around 20% seen once. Sample: lung tumor tissue. The source of these receptors is a female donor with non-small cell lung cancer.

This clonotype is medium-sized within its sample. In DNA form, the CDR3 reads TGCGCCAGCACCGCATCAGCGGGCGGCGGACAGTCCCGGGGTGGCTACACCTTC. Translated: CASTASAGGGQSRGGYTF. The chain links TRBV4-1 to TRBJ1-2; D is possibly TRBD1 (6 bases). Deletions cut 7 bases from V and 7 bases from J, with 31 bases between. From germline, CDR1 is MGHRA and CDR2 YSYEKL. CDR3 length: 18 amino acids.

A few counts support this clonotype. The rearrangement links TRBV3-1 to TRBJ2-3; 11 bases line up with TRBD2. Germline V lookup: CDR1 LGHDT, CDR2 YNNKEL (reference sequence). Unmatched junction bases numbered 5, after V lost 4 bases and J lost 2 bases. The CDR3 loop spans 16 amino acids. CDR3 coding DNA: TGTGCCAGCAGCCCTCGGACTAGCGGGCCCACAGATACGCAGTATTTT. Translated, it gives CASSPRTSGPTDTQYF.

Of note for this clonotype: Without the conserved terminal phenylalanine or tryptophan, this CDR3 likely stems from a read error. The V gene is TRBV3-1, the J gene TRBJ2-7; no reliable D call. The ends were cut back, 3 bases at V and 7 bases at J, with 10 bases in the middle. This CDR3 is built from 12 residues. Germline values: CDR1 LGHDT, CDR2 YNNKEL (reference sequence). The CDR3 bases are TGTGCCAGCAGCCAGGGGTCTCTGGAGCAGTACCTC. Translation gives CASSQGSLEQYL.

This clonotype was picked up a small number of times. One base away lies a much larger clone, so this may be a sequencing read error. The chain couples TRBV4-1 to TRBJ1-2, with no clear D. The CDR3 totals 13 residues. Between the trimmed V and J ends, which lost 0 bases and 8 bases, there was a span of 10 bases. Germline-derived CDR1 and CDR2 are MGHRA and YSYEKL. The CDR3 spells CASSQDLRCGYTF. CDR3 in DNA: TGCGCCAGCAGCCAAGATCTCAGGTGCGGCTACACCTTC.

This clonotype qualifies as medium-sized (0.01 to 0.1%). The chain carries TRBV27 and TRBJ1-6; D gene uncertain. Germline V gene data show CDR1 as MNHEY and CDR2 as SMNVEV (reference sequence). This CDR3 comprises 15 residues. V lost 0 bases to trimming and J lost 7 bases, with 10 bases between them. Written as DNA, the CDR3 is TGTGCCAGCAGTTTATCTCCGGGTGGGAATTCACCCCTCCACTTT. This translates into CASSLSPGGNSPLHF.

In its sample, this clonotype was seen a few times. The V call is TRBV20-1, the J call TRBJ2-7; 7 bases fit TRBD2. With V trimmed by 6 bases and J by 2 bases, 10 bases remained unmatched. This CDR3 region has 14 residues. Germline CDR1 reads DFQATT; CDR2 reads SNEGSKA (reference sequence). The CDR3 spells CSARRDYNTYEQYF. In nucleotides, the CDR3 is TGCAGTGCCAGGCGGGACTACAATACCTACGAGCAGTACTTC.

In this sample, this clonotype turned up a few times. The J gene is TRBJ1-1, the V gene TRBV20-1; D call uncertain. Germline V gene lookup returns CDR1 DFQATT and CDR2 SNEGSKA (reference sequence). Trimming removed 1 base from V and 0 bases from J, with 12 bases in between. The CDR3 is 15 residues long. This CDR3 is CSARVVLELNTEAFF. Here the CDR3 DNA reads TGCAGTGCTAGAGTTGTTCTGGAACTGAACACTGAAGCTTTCTTT.

Within the sample, this clonotype is medium-sized. One end of the junction does not line up with germline, which may come from a read error. The chain uses TRBV2 and TRBJ1-2; tentatively, D is TRBD1 (5 bases). Per germline, CDR1 SNHLY and CDR2 FYNNEI. This CDR3 spans 15 amino acids. Here the CDR3 DNA reads TGTGCCACCAGTGCAAGTCTGACAGCGACACAGGGCTACACCTTC. Translated: CATSASLTATQGYTF.

The genes are TRBV7-9 and TRBJ1-1; D perhaps matches TRBD1 (6 bases). The CDR3 totals 16 residues. CDR1 is SEHNR and CDR2 is FQNEAQ in the germline V gene (reference sequence). V dropped 5 bases and J dropped 4 bases, with 20 bases sitting between them. CDR3 loop: CASSIRGGGPGTEAFF. The CDR3 DNA follows: TGTGCCAGCAGCATTAGAGGCGGGGGCCCGGGCACTGAAGCTTTCTTT.

This chain connects TRBV28 to TRBJ2-7; 10 bases are shared with TRBD1. The CDR3 has 14 amino acids. J gave up 6 bases and V 3 bases, and 5 bases lay outside the gene matches. The germline V gene encodes CDR1 MDHEN and CDR2 SYDVKM. The CDR3 coding sequence is TGTGCCAGCAGTTTGGAAGGGACAGGGGTCGAGCAGTACTTC. Translated: CASSLEGTGVEQYF.

By frequency in the sample, this clonotype is medium-sized (0.01 to 0.1%). The rearrangement joins TRBV3-1 to TRBJ1-2; D gene ambiguous. Deletions cut 0 bases from V and 2 bases from J, with 16 bases between. Germline V gives CDR1 LGHDT, CDR2 YNNKEL (reference sequence). There are 17 residues in the CDR3. CDR3 in amino acids: CASSQEGRTGRNYGYTF. The CDR3 DNA follows: TGTGCCAGCAGCCAAGAAGGCCGGACGGGGAGGAACTATGGCTACACCTTC.

This clonotype is judged medium-sized. Here the CDR3 DNA reads TGTGCCAGCAGTGAATCTGGTGGGACAGTGAATTCACCCCTCCACTTT. Its protein product is CASSESGGTVNSPLHF. The V call is TRBV2, the J call TRBJ1-6; 7 bases line up with TRBD1. Germline loops: CDR1 SNHLY, CDR2 FYNNEI. J was trimmed by 7 bases and V by 2 bases; bases with no gene match: 8. The CDR3 sequence is 16 residues long.

The chain has TRBV6-2 or TRBV6-3 and TRBJ1-5; unclear D gene. CDR1 is MNHEY, CDR2 SVGEGT, per germline. CDR3 length equals 13 residues. The V end lost 6 bases, the J end lost 0 bases, and 6 bases lay between the germline ends. In DNA, the CDR3 is TGTGCCAGCAGAATTTATAGCAATCAGCCCCAGCATTTT. Protein sequence: CASRIYSNQPQHF.

This clonotype was detected a few times. The CDR3 loop reads CASAAQGRQGETQYF. CDR3 bases: TGTGCCAGCGCTGCCCAGGGACGACAGGGGGAGACCCAGTACTTC. The chain couples TRBV3-1 to TRBJ2-5, with 8 bases lining up with TRBD1. V dropped 8 bases and J dropped 5; count of bases not matched to a gene: 13. This CDR3 contains 15 residues. Germline-derived CDR1 and CDR2 are LGHDT and YNNKEL (reference sequence).

This clonotype is labeled as medium-sized. This chain connects TRBV6-4 to TRBJ2-2; perhaps TRBD1 as D (7 bases). V was shortened by 8 bases and J by 5 bases, with 15 bases between the two germline ends. Germline CDR1 and CDR2: MRHNA and SNTAGT. The CDR3 runs to 14 residues. CDR3: CASSPAGGTGELFF. The CDR3 bases are TGTGCCAGCTCCCCGGCAGGGGGGACCGGGGAGCTGTTTTTT.

The chain employs TRBV27 and TRBJ2-5; 11 bases fit TRBD1. The CDR3 consists of 15 residues. The trim removed 9 bases at V and 2 bases at J, leaving 8 bases unmatched. Germline assignment: CDR1 MNHEY and CDR2 SMNVEV (reference sequence). In DNA, the CDR3 is TGTGCCAGTACTAGGACAGGGGGCGGACAAGAGACCCAGTACTTC. This encodes CASTRTGGGQETQYF.

In its sample, this clonotype is medium-sized. The rearrangement joins TRBV5-1 to TRBJ2-7, with 10 bases fitting TRBD2. This CDR3 contains 15 residues. Germline CDR1 SGHRS, CDR2 YFSETQ. The V and J ends lost 0 bases and 3 bases, in that order; junction bases with no gene match: 3. For the CDR3, the DNA is TGCGCCAGCAGCTTGGGGCTAGCGGGAGACTACGAGCAGTACTTC. Translating it yields CASSLGLAGDYEQYF.

By frequency in the sample, this clonotype is medium-sized. The gene calls are TRBV6-1 and TRBJ1-2; D is possibly TRBD1 (6 bases). Germline V gene sequence: CDR1 MNHNS, CDR2 SASEGT. The CDR3 contains 12 residues. Trimming removed 6 bases from V and 4 bases from J, with 9 bases in between. This chain's CDR3 is CASRTGSYGYTF. The CDR3 bases are TGTGCCAGCAGGACAGGTTCCTATGGCTACACCTTC.

The chain has TRBV6-2 or TRBV6-3 and TRBJ1-2; 8 bases agree with TRBD1. CDR3 size: 15 residues. With V trimmed by 2 bases and J by 4 bases, 6 bases remained unmatched. Germline V gene lookup returns CDR1 MNHEY and CDR2 SVGEGT. The CDR3 reads CASSYPGDRFYGYTF. CDR3 coding DNA: TGTGCCAGCAGTTACCCAGGGGACAGGTTCTATGGCTACACCTTC.

This clonotype is labeled as medium-sized. This sequence joins TRBV9 and TRBJ1-6, with D unclear. Looked up from germline, CDR1 is SGDLS and CDR2 is YYNGEE. V was clipped by 1 base and J by 8 bases, with 10 bases between them. CDR3 length equals 14 residues. CDR3 region: CASSVTERHSPLHF. The CDR3 nucleotides are TGTGCCAGCAGCGTAACGGAGCGGCATTCACCCCTCCACTTT.

This clonotype rates as medium-sized (0.01 to 0.1%). The chain recombines TRBV4-1 with TRBJ2-7, with a weak D call TRBD1 (6 bases). This CDR3 is built from 18 residues. Germline V lookup: CDR1 MGHRA, CDR2 YSYEKL. V lost 1 base, J lost 2 bases, and 21 bases lay in between. CDR3 residues: CASSQAFGLWTVTYEQYF. The CDR3 DNA reads TGCGCCAGCAGCCAAGCATTCGGCCTTTGGACAGTTACCTACGAGCAGTACTTC.

By share, this clonotype counts as medium-sized (0.01 to 0.1%). The chain carries TRBV10-3 and TRBJ1-2; no definite D call. This CDR3 contains 16 residues. Trimming took 0 bases from V and 2 from J, leaving 13 bases between them. The germline gives CDR1 ENHRY, CDR2 SYGVKD. CDR3 residues: CAISESGGLGNYGYTF. The CDR3 nucleotides are TGTGCCATCAGTGAGTCGGGAGGGTTAGGCAACTATGGCTACACCTTC.

Concerning this clonotype: A clone one base away is much larger, so this may be a read error. The chain combines TRBV2 with TRBJ2-3, with TRBD2 matching 7 bases. Per germline, CDR1 SNHLY and CDR2 FYNNEI. This CDR3 has 18 amino acids. CDR3 bases: TGTGCCAGCAGTGACGCTTATCCTGGGGCGACTAGCACAGATATGCAGTATTTT. Translated, it gives CASSDAYPGATSTDMQYF.

On this clonotype: Just one base apart from a much larger clone, this may be a read error. V gene TRBV10-1 combines with J gene TRBJ2-1, with no clear D. There are 18 residues in the CDR3. V was pared by 0 bases and J by 0 bases, with 15 bases between. Looked up from germline, CDR1 is WNHNN and CDR2 is SYGVQD (reference sequence). The CDR3 DNA reads TGCGCCAGCAGTGAGTCGAGTTTGGCCTCCAGCTCCTACAATGAGCAGTTCTTC. Its translation: CASSESSLASSSYNEQFF.

This clonotype is labeled medium-sized. A junction boundary mismatches the germline segment, possibly from a read error. The CDR3 bases are TGCAGTGGGGTCGAGAGGGGCAGACCGCCTTTATCTAACGAAAAACTGTTTTTT. Its protein is CSGVERGRPPLSNEKLFF. The chain combines TRBV20-1 with TRBJ1-4; TRBD1 is a possible D gene (5 bases). Germline V lookup: CDR1 DFQATT, CDR2 SNEGSKA (reference sequence). This CDR3 has 18 residues.

The gene calls are TRBV11-3 and TRBJ2-2, with D uncertain. V was shortened by 1 base and J by 1 base, with 10 bases between the two germline ends. CDR3 length: 16 residues. The V gene's germline CDR1 is SGHNT and CDR2 YENEEA. The CDR3 DNA reads TGTGCCAGCAGCTTAGGGATGGGCGGGAACACCGGGGAGCTGTTTTTT. Translated: CASSLGMGGNTGELFF.

The rearrangement joins TRBV29-1 to TRBJ2-3, with a possible D match to TRBD1 (5 bases). Germline CDR1 SQVTM, CDR2 ANQGSEA. This CDR3 spans 18 amino acids. Trimming removed 4 bases from V and 0 bases from J, with 23 bases in between. DNA for the CDR3: TGCAGCGTTGGTGGGGCGACGCAGGGAAAATCTAGCACAGATACGCAGTATTTT. Its translation: CSVGGATQGKSSTDTQYF.

This clonotype is classed as medium-sized. V gene TRBV4-2 combines with J gene TRBJ2-1, with 8 nucleotides matching TRBD2. The CDR3 is 15 residues long. Germline V gene data show CDR1 as LGHNA and CDR2 as YNFKEQ. J lost 5 bases, V lost 0 bases, and 3 bases had no gene match. CDR3 loop: CASSQDGRVDNEQFF. DNA of the CDR3: TGTGCCAGCAGCCAAGACGGGAGGGTAGACAATGAGCAGTTCTTC.